The next 17 T cell receptor beta chains were all read from a single sample in a study of cytomegalovirus exposure and HLA in healthy donors. Only in-frame clones appear in the TCRdb table, and some are missing; sequencing was by immunoSEQ multiplex PCR. This table holds about 360,000 clones, 70% to 90% found once. Sequenced: PBMCs. The receptors here all came from a woman aged 18-35 years in good health and CMV-seronegative.

This clone was detected once. DNA of the CDR3: TGCGCCAGCAGCCTATTTAGTACAGGGGGAGGCTACGAGCAGTACTTC. It codes for CASSLFSTGGGYEQYF. The V gene is TRBV5-1, the J gene TRBJ2-7, with 8 bases fitting TRBD1. The germline V gene has CDR1 SGHRS and CDR2 YFSETQ. The V gene end was trimmed by 4 bases and the J gene end by 3 bases; junction bases not matched to a gene: 12. CDR3 length: 16 amino acids.

The chain carries TRBV27 and TRBJ1-6; 8 bases align to TRBD1. Germline V gene lookup returns CDR1 MNHEY and CDR2 SMNVEV (reference sequence). Unmatched junction bases numbered 9, after V lost 4 bases and J lost 4 bases. The CDR3 extends over 17 amino acids. CDR3 in amino acids: CASSSRPGQAYNSPLHF. CDR3 coding DNA: TGTGCCAGCAGTTCCCGACCGGGACAGGCGTATAATTCACCCCTCCACTTT.

This rearrangement joins TRBV30 to TRBJ1-1; perhaps TRBD1 as D (6 bases). The length of the CDR3 is 14 residues. Germline lookup yields CDR1 GTSNPN and CDR2 SVGIG (reference sequence). Trimming pared 2 bases from V and 4 bases from J, leaving 14 bases between. The CDR3 reads CAWSRTGSGTEAFF. The CDR3 nucleotides read TGTGCCTGGAGTCGTACAGGGTCGGGCACTGAAGCTTTCTTT.

V and J are TRBV5-1 and TRBJ2-5; D is perhaps TRBD1 (6 bases). Trimming left V 7 bases short and J 1 base short, with 17 bases between. Per germline, CDR1 SGHRS and CDR2 YFSETQ. The CDR3 is 15 amino acids. CDR3 sequence (DNA): TGCGCCAGCGGAGACGGTAAAGGGGGCCAAGAGACCCAGTACTTC. It encodes CASGDGKGGQETQYF.

This chain connects TRBV5-1 to TRBJ2-1, with 9 bases aligning to TRBD1. This CDR3 is 15 amino acids long. The junction had 6 bases not matched to a gene; V was cut back by 4 bases and J by 4 bases. Germline CDR1 and CDR2: SGHRS and YFSETQ. CDR3 DNA sequence: TGCGCCAGCAGCACTACAGGGGGCGAATACAATGAGCAGTTCTTC. It is translated as CASSTTGGEYNEQFF.

The rearrangement links TRBV9 to TRBJ2-1; the match to TRBD2 covers 10 bases. This CDR3 spans 15 amino acids. Germline trimming cut 4 bases from V and 4 bases from J; bases unmatched to any gene: 5. In germline, CDR1 is SGDLS, CDR2 YYNGEE. The CDR3 bases are TGTGCCAGCAGCCCCCGGACTAGCGGATACAATGAGCAGTTCTTC. Protein: CASSPRTSGYNEQFF.

This clone was seen a handful of times. The chain uses TRBV11-2 and TRBJ2-5, with 8 bases identical to TRBD2. Trimming at V came to 3 bases and at J to 5 bases, leaving 2 bases not matched to a gene. The CDR3 is 13 residues long. Germline V gives CDR1 SGHAT, CDR2 FQNNGV. The CDR3 coding sequence is TGTGCCAGCAGCTTTACGGGAGGGGAGACCCAGTACTTC. It specifies CASSFTGGETQYF.

The CDR3 sequence: CASSIDDSWAYNEQFF. CDR3 coding DNA: TGTGCCAGTAGTATAGATGACAGCTGGGCCTACAATGAGCAGTTCTTC. The gene calls are TRBV19 and TRBJ2-1; D possibly corresponds to TRBD1 (5 bases). In germline, CDR1 is LNHDA, CDR2 SQIVND (reference sequence). Deletions cut 0 bases from V and 2 bases from J, with 11 bases between. CDR3 size: 16 residues.

V usage is TRBV4-1 and J usage is TRBJ2-7; D is undetermined. The CDR3 sequence is 14 residues long. The V gene's germline CDR1 is MGHRA and CDR2 YSYEKL. Trimming took off 1 base at V and 3 bases at J, with 10 bases between the two ends. CDR3 bases: TGCGCCAGCAGCCAAGCGGAGATGAGCTACGAGCAGTACTTC. This translates into CASSQAEMSYEQYF.

This chain uses TRBV5-4 with TRBJ2-7, with 7 positions matching TRBD2. CDR3 length equals 14 residues. Germline CDR1 SGHNT, CDR2 YYREEE (reference sequence). Trimming at V came to 3 bases and at J to 0 bases, leaving 3 bases not matched to a gene. The CDR3 reads CASSWGGSSYEQYF. The CDR3 DNA reads as TGTGCCAGCAGCTGGGGGGGGTCCTCCTACGAGCAGTACTTC.

This chain joins TRBV2 and TRBJ2-1, with 14 bases that match TRBD2. After removal of 6 bases from V and 9 bases from J, the junction contained 4 bases not matched to a gene. Germline V lookup: CDR1 SNHLY, CDR2 FYNNEI. The length of the CDR3 is 14 residues. CDR3 region: CASRGTSGSIEQFF. The CDR3 DNA is TGTGCCAGCAGAGGGACTAGCGGGAGTATTGAGCAGTTCTTC.

The chain recombines TRBV14 with TRBJ1-2, with D perhaps TRBD1 (5 bases). Germline CDR1 SGHDN, CDR2 FVKESK. The CDR3 has 16 amino acids. Trimming pared 4 bases from V and 0 bases from J, leaving 15 bases between. Written as DNA, the CDR3 is TGTGCCAGCAGCCCCACCAGGGTTCGAGCTAACTATGGCTACACCTTC. It yields the protein CASSPTRVRANYGYTF.

This clone was recorded a few times. J is TRBJ2-7 and V is TRBV7-2; no clear D. Germline lookup yields CDR1 SGHTA and CDR2 FQGNSA. V lost 5 bases and J lost 2, with 7 bases in between. The CDR3 is 12 residues long. The CDR3 here is CASSPNPYEQYF. The CDR3 DNA reads as TGTGCCAGCAGCCCAAATCCCTACGAGCAGTACTTC. The full variable domain, its missing parts supplied by reference TRBV7-2 and TRBJ2-7, is GAGVSQSPSNKVTEKGKDVELRCDPISGHTALYWYRQSLGQGLEFLIYFQGNSAPDKSGLPSDRFSAERTGGSVSTLTIQRTQQEDSAVYLCASSPNPYEQYFGPGTRLTVT.

The chain is built from TRBV6-1 and TRBJ1-1, with D possibly being TRBD1 (5 bases). Trimming took 5 bases from V and 0 from J, leaving 13 bases between them. CDR3 length: 15 residues. Germline V gene data show CDR1 as MNHNS and CDR2 as SASEGT. CDR3 coding DNA: TGTGCCAGCAGTCTCGCGGGGGGGTTGAACACTGAAGCTTTCTTT. Residues: CASSLAGGLNTEAFF.

This clone has just a few counts. The CDR3 loop is CASRGTGPPDTQYF. The CDR3 coding sequence is TGTGCCAGCAGGGGGACAGGGCCCCCAGATACGCAGTATTTT. V gene TRBV27 combines with J gene TRBJ2-3, with TRBD1 identical over 9 bases. The germline V gene encodes CDR1 MNHEY and CDR2 SMNVEV (reference sequence). Unmatched junction bases numbered 5, after V lost 6 bases and J lost 4 bases. The CDR3 extends over 14 amino acids.

The chain carries TRBV9 and TRBJ2-3, with 10 bases fitting TRBD2. The CDR3 spans 16 residues. The germline CDR1 and CDR2 sequences are SGDLS and YYNGEE. Trimming at V came to 4 bases and at J to 1 base, leaving 6 bases not matched to a gene. CDR3 sequence: CASSLRGTSGTDTQYF. For the CDR3, the DNA is TGTGCCAGCAGCCTCAGAGGGACTAGCGGCACAGATACGCAGTATTTT.

J is TRBJ2-4 and V is TRBV27; 16 nucleotides align to TRBD2. The CDR3 covers 18 residues. Losses at the gene ends were 5 bases for V and 0 bases for J; bases not matched to a gene: 4. Germline values: CDR1 MNHEY, CDR2 SMNVEV (reference sequence). The CDR3 DNA is TGTGCCAGCAGTCTGGGACTAGCGGGAGGGGTAGCCAAAAACATTCAGTACTTC. Its protein product is CASSLGLAGGVAKNIQYF.